Listed below are T cell receptor beta chains from one sample, sequenced in a study of T cell responses to AZD1222 COVID-19 vaccine. Profiling relied on immunoSEQ multiplex PCR, and the TCRdb table lists in-frame clones only, not all of them. The sample shows 150,000 or so clones, less than 95% of them seen only once. Sequences were derived from peripheral blood, sampled 28 days after the second AZD1222 dose. These receptors were obtained from an adult who received the AZD1222 COVID-19 vaccine. Both conserved end residues are part of each CDR3. Clone size is given for some rows only: seen once, a few or many times, or a class if the clone is expanded.

TRBV29-1	-	TRBJ2-7	CSVGALAGGPSSYEQYF
TRBV28	few	TRBJ2-2	CASKSGQGNTGELFF
TRBV9	-	TRBJ1-1	CASSVGGPNTEAFF
TRBV7-2	-	TRBJ2-7	CASSRLAGQAYEQYF
TRBV12-3/TRBV12-4	-	TRBJ1-2	CASSFNSGYTF
TRBV30	-	TRBJ1-6	CAWGLQSWNSPLHF
TRBV7-2	-	TRBJ2-3	CASHERGRAADTQYF
TRBV7-2	-	TRBJ2-5	CASSLLKSGTAGETQYF
TRBV28	-	TRBJ1-6	CASRLRPDHYNSPLHF
TRBV24-1	-	TRBJ1-2	CATSLGARHGYTF
TRBV28	-	TRBJ1-5	CASRTGPLGNQPQHF
TRBV6-5	-	TRBJ1-2	CASSRGGNYGYTF
TRBV5-1	-	TRBJ1-3	CASSEGQGGNTIYF
TRBV24-1	-	TRBJ1-5	CATSDPNQPQHF
TRBV11-3	-	TRBJ2-1	CASSLEGWGQLNNEQFF
TRBV28	-	TRBJ1-5	CASSLGVNQPQHF
TRBV14	-	TRBJ2-5	CASSQANTGQEETQYF
TRBV27	-	TRBJ2-3	CASSPTPPNTQYF
TRBV11-2	-	TRBJ1-2	CASSLDVGYYGYTF
TRBV28	-	TRBJ2-6	CASSSTGQGDSGANVLTF
TRBV28	once	TRBJ1-2	CASSFKGQANYGYTF
TRBV30	-	TRBJ1-5	CAWSTAANQPQHF
TRBV6-5	once	TRBJ2-2	CASSYGGASTGELFF
TRBV2	once	TRBJ2-2	CASSFASGRVGELFF
TRBV2	-	TRBJ1-1	CASSEEQFEAFF
TRBV6-6	-	TRBJ1-1	CASSNDRVARGAEAFF